These 8 T cell receptor beta chains came from one sample sequenced in a study of blood T cells in healthy people across ages. Primed by a sample-barcoded 5' primer and a J-beta primer mix, a second PCR proceeded for 7 to 11 cycles. One entry per CDR3 protein, called by TCRdb with MiXCR from the 5' RACE reads. The table has 650,000 to 800,000 distinct CDR3 sequences, 40% to 50% seen once; the top ten hold about a fifth. Sequencing was carried out using blood. Every receptor here comes from a man between 60 and 70 years old in good health.

The chain couples TRBV4-3 to TRBJ2-6; 8 bases align to TRBD1. Trimming took 4 bases from V and 0 from J; bases not matched to a gene: 2. CDR3 length: 16 amino acids. Germline loops: CDR1 LGHNA, CDR2 YSLEER. The CDR3 DNA sequence: TGCGCCAGCAGCCGGGGACAGGTCTCTGGGGCCAACGTCCTGACTTTC. Protein: CASSRGQVSGANVLTF.

V usage is TRBV12-5 and J usage is TRBJ1-6, with D perhaps TRBD1 (6 bases). Trimming shortened V by 0 bases and J by 7 bases, and 10 bases separated the two germline ends. Per the germline V gene, CDR1 is LGHNT and CDR2 is FRNRAP. This CDR3 contains 15 residues. The CDR3 DNA is TGTGCTAGTGGTTTGGTACGGGACACGAATTCACCCCTCCACTTT. Residues: CASGLVRDTNSPLHF.

This clonotype was picked up one time. The J gene is TRBJ1-6, the V gene TRBV7-3; 10 positions agree with TRBD1. This CDR3 has 20 amino acids. Germline V CDR1 and CDR2: SGHTA, FQGTGA. J was trimmed by 1 base and V by 1 base; bases with no gene match: 10. This CDR3 is CASSLKTGGSGQSYNSPLHF. CDR3 DNA sequence: TGTGCCAGCAGCTTAAAGACAGGGGGCTCCGGTCAGTCCTATAATTCACCCCTCCACTTT.

V and J are TRBV11-2 and TRBJ2-4; 11 bases map to TRBD2. The J call is in doubt because the DNA end fits TRBJ2-7 better. The CDR3 sequence is 16 residues long. Germline V gives CDR1 SGHAT, CDR2 FQNNGV. In nucleotides, the CDR3 is TGTGCCAGCAGCCCAACCCAGGGACTAGCGGACTACGAGCAGTACTTC. This encodes CASSPTQGLADYEQYF.

Many counts were recorded for this clonotype. The chain couples TRBV29-1 to TRBJ2-7; 9 bases align to TRBD1. This CDR3 is built from 12 residues. Germline V gene lookup returns CDR1 SQVTM and CDR2 ANQGSEA. V gave up 7 bases and J gave up 3 bases; unmatched junction bases: 4. The CDR3 spells CSAGTGIYEQYF. Written as DNA, the CDR3 is TGCAGCGCTGGGACAGGGATCTACGAGCAGTACTTC.

This clonotype came up many times. The CDR3 bases are TGTGCCAGCAGTTTATTAGGGGAAAAACTGTTTTTT. It yields the protein CASSLLGEKLFF. The V and J genes are TRBV27 and TRBJ1-4; D gene ambiguous. This CDR3 has 12 residues. Germline values: CDR1 MNHEY, CDR2 SMNVEV (reference sequence). V dropped 1 base and J dropped 8 bases, with 5 bases sitting between them.

The V call is TRBV4-1, the J call TRBJ2-5, with D tentatively TRBD2 (6 bases). V was cut by 5 bases and J by 5 bases, with 12 bases left in between. This CDR3 comprises 13 residues. Germline values: CDR1 MGHRA, CDR2 YSYEKL. CDR3 residues: CASSGTRSETQYF. CDR3 sequence (DNA): TGCGCCAGCAGCGGGACTCGCTCGGAGACCCAGTACTTC.

This clonotype was observed many times. The chain employs TRBV4-1 and TRBJ2-7; D possibly corresponds to TRBD1 (6 bases). This CDR3 has 16 amino acids. Looked up from germline, CDR1 is MGHRA and CDR2 is YSYEKL. V was trimmed by 1 base and J by 1 base, leaving 14 bases between them. The CDR3 here is CASSQADRDKSYEQYF. In DNA, the CDR3 is TGCGCCAGCAGCCAAGCCGACCGGGACAAGTCCTACGAGCAGTACTTC.